These T cell receptor beta chains were read from a single sample in a study of cytomegalovirus exposure and HLA in healthy donors. Produced via immunoSEQ multiplex PCR; TCRdb's table is partial and in-frame only. Of 100,000 or so clones listed, about 80% were seen once; the top ten hold 4.1%. Material: PBMCs. The source of these receptors is a female donor in good health and CMV-seropositive. Both conserved end residues are part of each CDR3. The D gene is left open where the match is weak. A row's size may be missing; if present it is once, few, many or a size class.

J gene,V gene,CDR3 length,D gene,clone size,CDR3 DNA,CDR3 protein
TRBJ2-1,TRBV11-3,14,TRBD2,-,TGTGCCAGCCGGGCGGGGGGGCCCGGTAATGAGCAGTTCTTC,CASRAGGPGNEQFF
TRBJ1-3,TRBV19,16,TRBD1,-,TGTGCCAGTAGTTTGCACAGGGGGATCCTAGGAAACACCATATATTTT,CASSLHRGILGNTIYF
TRBJ2-3,TRBV7-2,16,TRBD2,-,TGTGCCAGCAGCTTGGAGTCTAGCGGGGTGGGGGATACGCAGTATTTT,CASSLESSGVGDTQYF
TRBJ2-1,TRBV14,17,TRBD2,-,TGTGCCAGCAGCCAAGCGGGGCTAGCGGCAGTTTACAATGAGCAGTTCTTC,CASSQAGLAAVYNEQFF
TRBJ2-1,TRBV27,18,TRBD2,once,TGTGCCAGCAGTCCGGGACTAGCGGGGTCCACTTCCTACAATGAGCAGTTCTTC,CASSPGLAGSTSYNEQFF
TRBJ2-1,TRBV7-6,17,TRBD2,once,TGTGCCAGCAGCATAAGCCTTAGCGGGGGGTTTTACAATGAGCAGTTCTTC,CASSISLSGGFYNEQFF
TRBJ2-1,TRBV19,13,-,-,TGTGCCAGTAGTCTGCCACCGGTGGATGAGCAGTTCTTC,CASSLPPVDEQFF
TRBJ1-5,TRBV19,16,-,-,TGTGCCAGTAGCAAATCAGGGGCGATTAGCAATCAGCCCCAGCATTTT,CASSKSGAISNQPQHF
TRBJ2-6,TRBV11-2,16,-,-,TGTGCCAGCAGCTACCAGACAAACCCTGGGGCCAACGTCCTGACTTTC,CASSYQTNPGANVLTF
TRBJ1-1,TRBV6-1,14,TRBD1,-,TGTGGAAGCAGACGGGACAGGGATGACACTGAAGCTTTCTTT,CGSRRDRDDTEAFF
TRBJ2-7,TRBV6-1,14,TRBD1,-,TGTGCCAGCAGGGGGGACAGGGGGAACTACGAGCAGTACTTC,CASRGDRGNYEQYF
TRBJ1-2,TRBV9,13,-,-,TGTGCCAGCAGCTCCATGGAGCTCTATGGCTACACCTTC,CASSSMELYGYTF
TRBJ1-5,TRBV5-1,14,TRBD1,few,TGCGCCAGCAGCCCCGGACAGGGCAATCAGCCCCAGCATTTT,CASSPGQGNQPQHF
TRBJ2-1,TRBV11-2,17,TRBD2,few,TGTGCCAGCAGCTTAGTCCCGCTAGCGGGAAGATCTGGTGAGCAGTTCTTC,CASSLVPLAGRSGEQFF
TRBJ2-7,TRBV19,16,-,-,TGTGCCAGTAGTCTAGTAAGCTCCCCGGGGTCCTACGAGCAGTACTTC,CASSLVSSPGSYEQYF
TRBJ2-2,TRBV6-4,18,TRBD2,-,TGTGCCAGCAGTGCCCTACCTACTAGCGGGAGGAACACCGGGGAGCTGTTTTTT,CASSALPTSGRNTGELFF
TRBJ2-7,TRBV18,15,TRBD1,-,TGTGCCAGCTCATCCGACTTGGGACAGGGGGACGAGCAGTACTTC,CASSSDLGQGDEQYF
TRBJ2-1,TRBV5-5,15,TRBD1,-,TGTGCCAGCAGCCCCACAGGGGGCCTATACAATGAGCAGTTCTTC,CASSPTGGLYNEQFF
TRBJ2-7,TRBV5-1,14,-,-,TGCGCCAGCAGCCCCGGCGGGCCCCCCTACGAGCAGTACTTC,CASSPGGPPYEQYF
TRBJ2-7,TRBV4-1,12,-,once,TGCGCCAGCAGCCAAGAGGGCTACGAGCAGTACTTC,CASSQEGYEQYF
TRBJ2-7,TRBV6-6,14,-,-,TGTGCCAGCAAGCCTGGGCGGGGTGCCTACGAGCAGTACTTC,CASKPGRGAYEQYF
TRBJ1-6,TRBV28,14,TRBD1,-,TGTGCCACCCTTGGGGACAGCCGAGATTCACCCCTCCACTTT,CATLGDSRDSPLHF
TRBJ1-2,TRBV2,15,-,once,TGTGCCAGCAGTGAAGTGGCAGGGGCTAACTATGGCTACACCTTC,CASSEVAGANYGYTF
TRBJ2-7,TRBV7-9,14,TRBD1,-,TGTGCCAGCAGCCCAGACAGGGGGCTCTACGAGCAGTACTTC,CASSPDRGLYEQYF
TRBJ1-1,TRBV5-4,15,TRBD1,-,TGTGCCAGCAGCGGGCCGGGCAGGGGGCCGACTGAAGCTTTCTTT,CASSGPGRGPTEAFF
TRBJ2-3,TRBV19,12,-,-,TGTGCCAGTAGCAGGAATACAGATACGCAGTATTTT,CASSRNTDTQYF
TRBJ2-5,TRBV4-3,16,TRBD2,once,TGCGCCAGCAGCCAAGATTTCGCGGGGGGTGAAAAGACCCAGTACTTC,CASSQDFAGGEKTQYF
TRBJ1-1,TRBV7-6,18,TRBD1,-,TGTGCCAGCAGCTGGGGGCAGGGACAGACTCTCATGAACACTGAAGCTTTCTTT,CASSWGQGQTLMNTEAFF
TRBJ1-2,TRBV5-6,17,-,-,TGTGCCAGCAGCCGCTGGCGGGGCCTTCTAAATAACTATGGCTACACCTTC,CASSRWRGLLNNYGYTF
TRBJ1-3,TRBV5-1,16,-,-,TGCGCCAGCAGCCTCACCACAGGGTTCTCTGGAAACACCATATATTTT,CASSLTTGFSGNTIYF
TRBJ2-1,TRBV11-2,16,TRBD2,-,TGTGCCAGCAGCTTAGAAGTTAGCGGGACTTACAATGAGCAGTTCTTC,CASSLEVSGTYNEQFF
TRBJ2-1,TRBV5-4,15,TRBD2,-,TGTGCCAGCAGCTTAGGGCTAGCGGGTAGCAATGAGCAGTTCTTC,CASSLGLAGSNEQFF
TRBJ1-4,TRBV5-4,17,-,-,TGTGCCAGCAGCTTTTTTGGGCAGGGCGCTGTTAATGAAAAACTGTTTTTT,CASSFFGQGAVNEKLFF
TRBJ2-1,TRBV7-2,19,TRBD2,-,TGTGCCAGCAGCTTACGTGCTAGCGGGGGGGCCTCCTCCTACAATGAGCAGTTCTTC,CASSLRASGGASSYNEQFF
TRBJ2-1,TRBV19,15,TRBD2,-,TGTGCCAGTATCTCCGGGACTAGCGGGAGGAATGAGCAGTTCTTC,CASISGTSGRNEQFF
TRBJ2-7,TRBV5-1,14,TRBD2,-,TGCGCCAGCAGCGGGACTAGCGGGAGCCCCGAGCAGTACTTC,CASSGTSGSPEQYF
TRBJ2-7,TRBV5-8,14,TRBD1,-,TGTGCCAGCAGTCCCGGGACAGGGCTCGGCGAGCAGTACTTC,CASSPGTGLGEQYF
TRBJ2-3,TRBV10-2,14,TRBD1,-,TGCGCCAGCGATAGACAGGGTTTTATAGATACGCAGTATTTT,CASDRQGFIDTQYF
TRBJ1-1,TRBV9,14,-,few,TGTGCCAGCAGCGTATACAGGCTGAGCACTGAAGCTTTCTTT,CASSVYRLSTEAFF
TRBJ1-6,TRBV29-1,12,-,-,TGCAGCGTTCAGGAAGCAAATTCACCCCTCCACTTT,CSVQEANSPLHF
TRBJ1-5,TRBV28,13,-,-,TGTGCCAGCAGCCCGGGGGGCCTACGGCCCCAGCATTTT,CASSPGGLRPQHF
TRBJ1-4,TRBV5-4,14,TRBD1,-,TGTGCCAGCAGCTTCGGACAGGGCCATGAAAAACTGTTTTTT,CASSFGQGHEKLFF
TRBJ1-3,TRBV9,15,-,-,TGTGCCACGAGGAGACCGCGGCAGGGTGGAAACACCATATATTTT,CATRRPRQGGNTIYF
TRBJ2-3,TRBV6-5,14,-,-,TGTGCCAGCAGGGCTAGCTTCGGCACAGATACGCAGTATTTT,CASRASFGTDTQYF
TRBJ1-2,TRBV19,13,TRBD1,-,TGTGCCAGTAGCGACAGGGGGCTAAACGGCTACACCTTC,CASSDRGLNGYTF
TRBJ2-1,TRBV9,17,TRBD2,-,TGTGCCAGCAGCGTAGCTCCGAGGGAGGGCCTTCACAATGAGCAGTTCTTC,CASSVAPREGLHNEQFF
TRBJ2-7,TRBV2,13,-,-,TGTGCCAGCAGCGCTCAGGGTTCCCACGAGCAGTACTTC,CASSAQGSHEQYF
TRBJ2-7,TRBV2,13,-,-,TGTGCCAGCCTGGGGCGTATACCCGACGAGCAGTACTTC,CASLGRIPDEQYF
TRBJ1-1,TRBV18,13,-,-,TGTGCCAGCTCCTCGGGAGTGAACACTGAAGCTTTCTTT,CASSSGVNTEAFF
TRBJ2-5,TRBV7-2,15,TRBD2,-,TGTGCCAGCAGCTTAGGTGGAGCGGGAGGAGAGACCCAGTACTTC,CASSLGGAGGETQYF
TRBJ2-1,TRBV7-9,15,TRBD2,-,TGTGCCAGCAGCTTCGAATTAGCGGGGGGTGATGAGCAGTTCTTC,CASSFELAGGDEQFF
TRBJ2-5,TRBV5-1,14,TRBD2,-,TGCGCCACCCAAGGGACTAGCGGGATTGGGACCCAGTACTTC,CATQGTSGIGTQYF
TRBJ2-2,TRBV7-9,18,-,-,TGTGCCAGCAGCTTAGCGGTCCCGGGACTGCCGAACACCGGGGAGCTGTTTTTT,CASSLAVPGLPNTGELFF
TRBJ2-7,TRBV2,14,TRBD2,-,TGTGCCAGCGGGGGAGGGCCTAGCGGGATCGAGCAGTACTTC,CASGGGPSGIEQYF
TRBJ1-1,TRBV10-3,16,TRBD1,once,TGTGCCATCAGGGGGGTCGTTGGGACAGAGAACACTGAAGCTTTCTTT,CAIRGVVGTENTEAFF
TRBJ2-7,TRBV5-1,12,-,-,TGCGCCAGCAGCTCCCCTTCCTACGAGCAGTACTTC,CASSSPSYEQYF
TRBJ1-5,TRBV7-2,12,-,-,TGTGCCAGCAGCTTTACAGGGCAGCCCCAGCATTTT,CASSFTGQPQHF
TRBJ1-5,TRBV19,14,-,once,TGTGCCAGTAGTATGAAAAGGGGGAATCAGCCCCAGCATTTT,CASSMKRGNQPQHF
TRBJ1-4,TRBV21-1,15,-,-,TGTGCCGGCGAGGGGACAGACGCAACTAATGAAAAACTGTTTTTT,CAGEGTDATNEKLFF
TRBJ1-4,TRBV19,15,-,-,TGTGCCAGTAGTCCCCGGCAGGGGTCTAATGAAAAACTGTTTTTT,CASSPRQGSNEKLFF